The 22 T cell receptor beta chains in this list originate from one sample, sequenced in a study of OX40 agonist ivuxolimab in advanced cancers. Generated by immunoSEQ multiplex PCR, the TCRdb table keeps only in-frame clones and is missing some. Of roughly 11,000 clones listed, approximately 80% are singletons. The source was CD4+ or CD8+ T cells sorted from blood, collected in a trial of the OX40 agonist ivuxolimab. The receptors were gathered from an adult with an advanced solid tumor such as melanoma, head and neck, liver or kidney cancer.

The V gene is TRBV14, the J gene TRBJ2-2; no clear D gene. V was cut by 3 bases and J by 3 bases, with 8 bases left in between. Germline CDR1 and CDR2: SGHDN and FVKESK. This CDR3 comprises 14 residues. CDR3 in DNA: TGTGCCAGCAGCCAGAGGTACCACACCGGGGAGCTGTTTTTT. As protein: CASSQRYHTGELFF.

V gene TRBV5-4 combines with J gene TRBJ2-7; D gene ambiguous. The CDR3 runs 14 residues. Germline V gene sequence: CDR1 SGHNT, CDR2 YYREEE (reference sequence). V lost 0 bases, J lost 0 bases, and 7 bases lay in between. For the CDR3, the DNA is TGTGCCAGCAGCTTGGGTCAGGCCTCCTACGAGCAGTACTTC. It encodes CASSLGQASYEQYF. Filled out from reference TRBV5-4 and TRBJ2-7, the complete variable domain reads ETGVTQSPTHLIKTRGQQVTLRCSSQSGHNTVSWYQQALGQGPQFIFQYYREEENGRGNFPPRFSGLQFPNYSSELNVNALELDDSALYLCASSLGQASYEQYFGPGTRLTVT.

The CDR3 DNA sequence: TGTGCCAGCAGCAGACAGGTTACCACCTACGAGCAGTACTTC. The encoded protein is CASSRQVTTYEQYF. The rearrangement uses TRBV2 and TRBJ2-7; weak D call: TRBD1 (6 bases). Per germline, CDR1 SNHLY and CDR2 FYNNEI. CDR3 size: 14 residues. The V and J ends lost 6 bases and 2 bases respectively, with 14 bases between them.

This clone was observed once. This CDR3 is also generated by other DNA sequences in the sample. The chain recombines TRBV5-1 with TRBJ2-5; 7 bases fit TRBD1. Trimming took 0 bases from V and 5 from J; bases not matched to a gene: 4. The CDR3 loop spans 14 amino acids. The V gene's germline CDR1 is SGHRS and CDR2 YFSETQ. The CDR3 region has the DNA TGCGCCAGCAGCTTGGGACAGGGTGGGGAGACCCAGTACTTC. Its translation is CASSLGQGGETQYF.

The table lists this clone with a few counts. This chain uses TRBV4-1 with TRBJ2-7, with unresolved D. Germline V gene lookup returns CDR1 MGHRA and CDR2 YSYEKL. The CDR3 has 13 amino acids. Trimming removed 0 bases from V and 8 bases from J, with 11 bases in between. This CDR3 reads CASSQEGIGQQYF. CDR3 sequence (DNA): TGCGCCAGCAGCCAAGAGGGGATTGGCCAGCAGTACTTC.

The chain has TRBV9 and TRBJ1-2; D is uncertain. The CDR3 consists of 14 residues. CDR1 and CDR2 from the germline V gene are SGDLS and YYNGEE. Trimming removed 0 bases from V and 7 bases from J, with 13 bases in between. CDR3 bases: TGTGCCAGCAGCGTAGAGGATACCTTGGTTGGCTACACCTTC. This encodes CASSVEDTLVGYTF.

This chain uses TRBV12-5 with TRBJ2-3; no reliable D call. Germline-derived CDR1 and CDR2 are LGHNT and FRNRAP. This CDR3 is 14 amino acids long. Trimming removed 5 bases from V and 3 bases from J, with 12 bases in between. Here the CDR3 DNA reads TGTGCTAGTGGTAAGGAGACAACTACAGATACGCAGTATTTT. Residues: CASGKETTTDTQYF.

V usage is TRBV11-3 and J usage is TRBJ2-2, with D perhaps matching TRBD1 or TRBD2 (5 bases each). Germline V gene sequence: CDR1 SGHNT, CDR2 YENEEA. V lost 1 base to trimming and J lost 6 bases, with 21 bases between them. The CDR3 sequence is 18 residues long. In nucleotides, the CDR3 is TGTGCCAGCAGCTTAGCCCCTTGGACACCAAAGGGAGCCGGGGAGCTGTTTTTT. This sequence encodes CASSLAPWTPKGAGELFF.

The genes are TRBV11-2 and TRBJ1-3; no definite D call. V was clipped by 1 base and J by 3 bases, with 19 bases between them. CDR3 length equals 18 residues. Per the germline V gene, CDR1 is SGHAT and CDR2 is FQNNGV. The CDR3 DNA follows: TGTGCCAGCAGCTTAGGTCGGTCTCTTGGGTCTCTTGGAAACACCATATATTTT. Translating it yields CASSLGRSLGSLGNTIYF.

The chain employs TRBV5-6 and TRBJ2-7; 10 bases map to TRBD1. Germline V CDR1 and CDR2: SGHDT, YYEEEE. The CDR3 runs to 16 residues. V dropped 4 bases and J dropped 4; count of bases not matched to a gene: 11. The DNA of the CDR3 is TGTGCCAGCAGCGGCCCGGGACAGGGGTCGGGATACGAGCAGTACTTC. Amino acid sequence: CASSGPGQGSGYEQYF.

This clone is large in the sample. The chain couples TRBV9 to TRBJ1-3; no clear D gene. From germline, CDR1 is SGDLS and CDR2 YYNGEE. The CDR3 spans 15 residues. V lost 0 bases, J lost 3 bases, and 10 bases lay in between. CDR3 DNA sequence: TGTGCCAGCAGCGTAGGCGAGGGCGGTGGAAACACCATATATTTT. Its protein product is CASSVGEGGGNTIYF.

This chain joins TRBV27 and TRBJ2-1; D ambiguous. Germline V gene data show CDR1 as MNHEY and CDR2 as SMNVEV (reference sequence). This CDR3 is built from 13 residues. Trimming stripped 2 bases from V and 5 bases from J, with 7 bases between. The CDR3 loop reads CASSLGPNNEQFF. CDR3 bases: TGTGCCAGCAGTTTAGGGCCCAACAATGAGCAGTTCTTC.

The rearrangement joins TRBV4-2 to TRBJ2-1, with 16 bases aligning to TRBD2. Per germline, CDR1 LGHNA and CDR2 YNFKEQ. Trimming removed 4 bases from V and 8 bases from J; junction bases left unmatched: 2. The CDR3 totals 15 residues. This CDR3 reads CASSPGLAGGDEQFF. CDR3 nucleotide sequence: TGTGCCAGCAGCCCGGGACTAGCGGGAGGGGATGAGCAGTTCTTC.

This rearrangement joins TRBV15 to TRBJ2-7; TRBD2 might be the D (6 bases). This CDR3 is built from 13 residues. Deletions cut 3 bases from V and 2 bases from J, with 8 bases between. Germline CDR1 reads LNHNV; CDR2 reads YYDKDF (reference sequence). The CDR3 loop reads CATSSGSPYEQYF. DNA for the CDR3: TGTGCCACCAGCAGCGGGAGCCCCTACGAGCAGTACTTC.

The rearrangement uses TRBV29-1 and TRBJ1-3; D remains ambiguous. The V gene lost 0 bases and the J gene lost 2 bases, with 14 bases spanning the gap. Looked up from germline, CDR1 is SQVTM and CDR2 is ANQGSEA. This CDR3 is built from 16 residues. In DNA, the CDR3 is TGCAGCGTTGAAGATCCCCAGGAGCCGACTGGAAACACCATATATTTT. This gives the protein CSVEDPQEPTGNTIYF. Full variable domain (outside the CDR3, taken from reference TRBV29-1 and TRBJ1-3): SAVISQKPSRDICQRGTSLTIQCQVDSQVTMMFWYRQQPGQSLTLIATANQGSEATYESGFVIDKFPISRPNLTFSTLTVSNMSPEDSSIYLCSVEDPQEPTGNTIYFGEGSWLTVV.

This chain uses TRBV10-3 with TRBJ1-2, with 11 positions matching TRBD1. V lost 2 bases, J lost 8 bases, and 7 bases stayed unmatched. The germline gives CDR1 ENHRY, CDR2 SYGVKD. The CDR3 is 15 amino acids. This CDR3 reads CAISEPGQGAEGYTF. CDR3 DNA sequence: TGTGCCATCAGTGAGCCTGGACAGGGGGCGGAAGGCTACACCTTC.

This chain joins TRBV27 and TRBJ2-7, with unresolved D. The CDR3 spans 13 residues. Per the germline V gene, CDR1 is MNHEY and CDR2 is SMNVEV (reference sequence). V lost 0 bases, J lost 3 bases, and 6 bases lay in between. The CDR3 region is CASSLSHYYEQYF. The DNA of the CDR3 is TGTGCCAGCAGTTTATCCCACTACTACGAGCAGTACTTC.

The chain couples TRBV15 to TRBJ2-1; 11 positions agree with TRBD2. Germline V gene sequence: CDR1 LNHNV, CDR2 YYDKDF (reference sequence). The length of the CDR3 is 15 residues. Trimming cost V 0 bases and J 9 bases; bases outside gene matches: 4. CDR3 in DNA: TGTGCCACCAGCAGAGATAGCGGGGGGGCCGCTGAGCAGTTCTTC. Translation gives CATSRDSGGAAEQFF.

This clone showed up just once. The chain links TRBV9 to TRBJ1-3; possible D gene TRBD1, 5 bases. V lost 0 bases, J lost 0 bases, and 7 bases lay in between. Germline CDR1 is SGDLS and CDR2 is YYNGEE. The CDR3 loop spans 15 amino acids. DNA of the CDR3: TGTGCCAGCAGCGTAGGACAGAGCTCTGGAAACACCATATATTTT. Its translation is CASSVGQSSGNTIYF.

The chain combines TRBV6-1 with TRBJ1-5; unclear D gene. The length of the CDR3 is 15 residues. V was trimmed by 0 bases and J by 7 bases, leaving 13 bases between them. Germline CDR1 is MNHNS and CDR2 is SASEGT. The CDR3 nucleotides read TGTGCCAGCAGTGAAGCAAAAGGGTCGGGGCAGCCCCAGCATTTT. The encoded protein is CASSEAKGSGQPQHF.

The chain employs TRBV6-4 and TRBJ2-3; 8 bases are shared with TRBD2. Looked up from germline, CDR1 is MRHNA and CDR2 is SNTAGT. CDR3 length equals 15 residues. V shed 3 bases and J 1 base; nucleotides not matched to a gene: 3. As DNA, the CDR3 is TGTGCCAGCAGTGAATTAGCGGGACGCACAGATACGCAGTATTTT. As protein: CASSELAGRTDTQYF.

This clone occurred once. The chain carries TRBV6-5 and TRBJ1-1; D is unclear. The CDR3 is 13 amino acids. Between the trimmed V and J ends, which lost 2 bases and 5 bases, there was a span of 9 bases. Germline CDR1 reads MNHEY; CDR2 reads SVGAGI. The CDR3 loop reads CASSYVVWTEAFF. The DNA of the CDR3 is TGTGCCAGCAGTTACGTGGTTTGGACTGAAGCTTTCTTT.